The 10 T cell receptor beta chains given below trace back to one sample, sequenced in a study of post-analysis software for immune sequencing data. No antigen has been assigned to these receptors. Study findings and constraints: Patients used a handful of TRBV segments, including TRBV5-6, TRBV5-1 and TRBV20-1, more often than controls.

cDNA libraries of TCR beta carried unique molecular identifiers. One entry per CDR3 protein, called by TCRdb with MiXCR from the PCR reads. The repertoire holds some 690,000 distinct CDR3 sequences, with roughly three fifths as singletons. Sequencing used blood. These receptors all come from a girl aged 2 to 9 with multiple sclerosis.

This rearrangement joins TRBV20-1 to TRBJ2-7, with 12 bases that match TRBD2. CDR3 length: 15 residues. Germline V gene lookup returns CDR1 DFQATT and CDR2 SNEGSKA (reference sequence). Unmatched junction bases numbered 9, after V lost 2 bases and J lost 7 bases. This CDR3 reads CSARSPLAGGGEQYF. For the CDR3, the DNA is TGCAGTGCTAGATCGCCACTAGCGGGAGGCGGTGAGCAGTACTTC.

The table lists this clonotype with a few counts. This chain uses TRBV7-6 with TRBJ2-1; tentatively, D is TRBD2 (6 bases). Germline V CDR1 and CDR2: SGHVS, FNYEAQ. This CDR3 is 16 amino acids long. With 1 base removed from V and 6 bases from J, the gap between germline ends came to 16 bases. CDR3 in DNA: TGTGCCAGCAGCTTAGGCGGGACGGTTATGGGCAATGAGCAGTTCTTC. Encoded protein: CASSLGGTVMGNEQFF.

The V and J genes are TRBV11-2 and TRBJ1-2; D uncertain. The CDR3 spans 13 residues. Germline-derived CDR1 and CDR2 are SGHAT and FQNNGV. Trimming removed 3 bases from V and 8 bases from J, with 13 bases in between. The CDR3 bases are TGTGCCAGCAGCTTTAGGGTGGCGGGGGGCTACACCTTC. This translates into CASSFRVAGGYTF.

The CDR3 region is CSAPGQGTTQYF. The CDR3 region has the DNA TGCAGCGCGCCGGGACAGGGAACGACCCAGTACTTC. V is TRBV29-1 and J is TRBJ2-7; 9 bases match TRBD1. The J call may be faulty, since TRBJ2-5 better matches the DNA end. From germline, CDR1 is SQVTM and CDR2 ANQGSEA. The CDR3 has 12 amino acids.

The chain uses TRBV11-2 and TRBJ2-1, with D perhaps TRBD2 (6 bases). The DNA end is a closer match to TRBJ2-7, so the J assignment may be wrong. The CDR3 is 16 residues long. Germline lookup yields CDR1 SGHAT and CDR2 FQNNGV. This chain's CDR3 is CASSLLGGYSYNEQYF. The CDR3 DNA sequence: TGTGCCAGCAGCTTGCTCGGGGGATACTCCTACAATGAGCAGTACTTC.

The rearrangement uses TRBV29-1 and TRBJ2-1; D unclear. The CDR3 is made up of 11 amino acids. Germline CDR1 SQVTM, CDR2 ANQGSEA. V gave up 4 bases and J gave up 5 bases, with 6 bases separating them. CDR3 sequence: CSVGGNNEQFF. As DNA, the CDR3 is TGCAGCGTTGGGGGTAACAATGAGCAGTTCTTC.

The chain joins TRBV24-1 to TRBJ1-5; possibly TRBD1 for D (5 bases). CDR3 size: 15 residues. V lost 8 bases and J lost 1, with 14 bases in between. Germline CDR1 KGHDR, CDR2 SFDVKD. CDR3 amino acids: CATTASGVSNQPQHF. CDR3 nucleotide sequence: TGTGCCACCACTGCTTCGGGGGTGAGCAATCAGCCCCAGCATTTT.

The rearrangement uses TRBV6-5 and TRBJ2-5, with D possibly matching TRBD2 (5 bases). Germline V CDR1 and CDR2: MNHEY, SVGAGI. V was shortened by 6 bases and J by 3 bases, with 14 bases between the two germline ends. The CDR3 extends over 14 amino acids. As DNA, the CDR3 is TGTGCCAGCAGCCGAGGTGGGAGTAAAGAGACCCAGTACTTC. Its translation is CASSRGGSKETQYF.

This chain links TRBV29-1 with TRBJ2-7, with TRBD1 as a possible D gene (6 bases). The CDR3 sequence is 14 residues long. Germline CDR1 is SQVTM and CDR2 is ANQGSEA. Trimming left V 4 bases short and J 3 bases short, with 16 bases between. CDR3 sequence: CSVGSPTGLYEQYF. The CDR3 nucleotides are TGCAGCGTTGGGTCCCCGACAGGCCTCTACGAGCAGTACTTC.

This clonotype has more than one count but fewer than ten. The rearrangement links TRBV3-1 to TRBJ1-2; the match to TRBD1 covers 7 bases. V lost 1 base and J lost 4; bases outside the gene matches: 9. Germline lookup yields CDR1 LGHDT and CDR2 YNNKEL (reference sequence). The CDR3 covers 16 residues. CDR3 DNA: TGTGCCAGCAGCCAAGGGCCGGGACAGTCCCTCTATGGCTACACCTTC. Protein: CASSQGPGQSLYGYTF.